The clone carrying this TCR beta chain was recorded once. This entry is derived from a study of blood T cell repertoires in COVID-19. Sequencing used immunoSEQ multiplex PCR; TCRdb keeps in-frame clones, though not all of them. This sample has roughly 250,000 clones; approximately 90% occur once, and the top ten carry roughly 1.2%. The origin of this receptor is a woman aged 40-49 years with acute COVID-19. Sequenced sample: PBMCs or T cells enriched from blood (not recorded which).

CDR3 sequence: CASSFTGEETQYF. The CDR3 DNA reads TGTGCCAGCAGCTTTACAGGGGAAGAGACCCAGTACTTC. V gene TRBV7-9 combines with J gene TRBJ2-5, with 7 bases fitting TRBD1. Germline V gives CDR1 SEHNR, CDR2 FQNEAQ (reference sequence). Trimming took 3 bases from V and 3 from J; bases not matched to a gene: 1. The CDR3 is 13 amino acids.